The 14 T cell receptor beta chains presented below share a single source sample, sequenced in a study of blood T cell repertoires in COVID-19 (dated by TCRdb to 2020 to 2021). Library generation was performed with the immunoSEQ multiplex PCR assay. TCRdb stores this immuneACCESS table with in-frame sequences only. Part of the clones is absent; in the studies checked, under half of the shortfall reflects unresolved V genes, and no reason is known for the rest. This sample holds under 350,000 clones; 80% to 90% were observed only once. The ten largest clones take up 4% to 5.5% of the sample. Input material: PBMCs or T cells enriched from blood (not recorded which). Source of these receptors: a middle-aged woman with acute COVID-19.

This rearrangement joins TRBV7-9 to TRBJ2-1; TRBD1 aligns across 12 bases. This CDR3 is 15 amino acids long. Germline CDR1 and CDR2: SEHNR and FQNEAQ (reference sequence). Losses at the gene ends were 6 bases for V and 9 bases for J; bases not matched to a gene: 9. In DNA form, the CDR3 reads TGTGCCAGCAGGGGGGACAGGGGGCGATCGAGTGAGCAGTTCTTC. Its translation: CASRGDRGRSSEQFF.

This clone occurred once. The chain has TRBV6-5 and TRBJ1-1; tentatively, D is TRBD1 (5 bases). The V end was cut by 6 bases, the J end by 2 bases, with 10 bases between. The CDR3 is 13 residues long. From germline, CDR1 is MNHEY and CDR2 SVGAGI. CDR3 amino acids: CASRRTRNTEAFF. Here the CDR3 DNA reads TGTGCCAGCAGACGGACACGTAACACTGAAGCTTTCTTT.

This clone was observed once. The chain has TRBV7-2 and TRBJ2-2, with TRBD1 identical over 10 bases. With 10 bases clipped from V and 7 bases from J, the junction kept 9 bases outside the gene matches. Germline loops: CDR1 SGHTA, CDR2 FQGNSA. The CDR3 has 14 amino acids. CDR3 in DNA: TGTGCCACTCAAGACAGGGGGCCTATCGGGGAGCTGTTTTTT. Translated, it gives CATQDRGPIGELFF.

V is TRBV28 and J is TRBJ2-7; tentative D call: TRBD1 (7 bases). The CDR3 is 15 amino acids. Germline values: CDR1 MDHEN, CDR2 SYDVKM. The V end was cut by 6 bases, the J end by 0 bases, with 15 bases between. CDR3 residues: CASSRAGQSSYEQYF. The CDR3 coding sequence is TGTGCCAGCAGCCGGGCGGGACAGAGCTCCTACGAGCAGTACTTC.

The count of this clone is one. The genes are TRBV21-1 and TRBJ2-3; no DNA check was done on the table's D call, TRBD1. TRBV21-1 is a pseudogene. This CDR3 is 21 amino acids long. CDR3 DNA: TGTGCCAGCAGCAAAGACAGGACAGGGCCTTACCGTGAAGGAAGCACAGATACGCAGTATTTT. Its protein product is CASSKDRTGPYREGSTDTQYF.

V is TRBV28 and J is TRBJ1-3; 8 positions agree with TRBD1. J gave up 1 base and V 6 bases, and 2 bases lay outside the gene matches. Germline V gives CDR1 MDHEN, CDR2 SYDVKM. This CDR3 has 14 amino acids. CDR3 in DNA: TGTGCCAGCAGAGGACAGGGATCTGGAAACACCATATATTTT. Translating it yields CASRGQGSGNTIYF. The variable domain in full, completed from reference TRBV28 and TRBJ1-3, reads DVKVTQSSRYLVKRTGEKVFLECVQDMDHENMFWYRQDPGLGLRLIYFSYDVKMKEKGDIPEGYSVSREKKERFSLILESASTNQTSMYLCASRGQGSGNTIYFGEGSWLTVV.

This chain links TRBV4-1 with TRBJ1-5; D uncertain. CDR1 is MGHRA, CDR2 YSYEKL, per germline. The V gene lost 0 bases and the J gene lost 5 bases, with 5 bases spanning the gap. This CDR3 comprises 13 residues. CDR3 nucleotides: TGCGCCAGCAGCCAAGAGAGAGATCAGCCCCAGCATTTT. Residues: CASSQERDQPQHF.

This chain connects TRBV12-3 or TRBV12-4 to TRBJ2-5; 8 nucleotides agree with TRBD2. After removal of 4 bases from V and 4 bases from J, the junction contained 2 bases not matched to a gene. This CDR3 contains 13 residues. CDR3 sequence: CASSSGGPETQYF. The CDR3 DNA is TGTGCCAGCAGTTCGGGGGGGCCAGAGACCCAGTACTTC.

CDR3 sequence (DNA): TGTGCCAGCAGCTGGGGGACTAGCGGGGGAGTCTACGAGCAGTACTTC. It translates to CASSWGTSGGVYEQYF. V and J are TRBV7-8 and TRBJ2-7, with 14 bases identical to TRBD2. The CDR3 sequence is 16 residues long. Germline V CDR1 and CDR2: SGHVS, FQNEAQ. The J segment lost 3 bases and the V segment lost 4 bases, leaving 5 bases of the junction unmatched.

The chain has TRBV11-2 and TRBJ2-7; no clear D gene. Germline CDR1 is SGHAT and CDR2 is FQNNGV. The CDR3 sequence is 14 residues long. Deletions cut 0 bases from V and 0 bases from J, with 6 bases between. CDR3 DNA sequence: TGTGCCAGCAGCTTAGACAGGTACTCCTACGAGCAGTACTTC. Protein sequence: CASSLDRYSYEQYF.

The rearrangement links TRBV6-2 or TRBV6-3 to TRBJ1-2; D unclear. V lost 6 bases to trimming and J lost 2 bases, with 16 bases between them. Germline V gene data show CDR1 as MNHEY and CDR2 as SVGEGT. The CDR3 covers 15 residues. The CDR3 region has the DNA TGTGCCAGCAGCAGTCCCCCACAGCTGAACTATGGCTACACCTTC. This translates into CASSSPPQLNYGYTF.

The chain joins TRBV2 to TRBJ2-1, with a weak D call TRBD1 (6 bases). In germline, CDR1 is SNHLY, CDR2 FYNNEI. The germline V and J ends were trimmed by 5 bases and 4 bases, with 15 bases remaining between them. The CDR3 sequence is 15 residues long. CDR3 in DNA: TGTGCCAGCAGTTCGCAGGGGCCCCGTTACAATGAGCAGTTCTTC. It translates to CASSSQGPRYNEQFF.

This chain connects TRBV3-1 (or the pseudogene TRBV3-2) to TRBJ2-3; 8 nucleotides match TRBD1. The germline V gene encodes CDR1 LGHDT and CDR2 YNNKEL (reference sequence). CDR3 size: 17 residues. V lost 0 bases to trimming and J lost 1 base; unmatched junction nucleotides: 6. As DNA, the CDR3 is TGTGCCAGCAGCCAAGAGACAGGGGCCCTTGGCACAGATACGCAGTATTTT. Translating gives CASSQETGALGTDTQYF.

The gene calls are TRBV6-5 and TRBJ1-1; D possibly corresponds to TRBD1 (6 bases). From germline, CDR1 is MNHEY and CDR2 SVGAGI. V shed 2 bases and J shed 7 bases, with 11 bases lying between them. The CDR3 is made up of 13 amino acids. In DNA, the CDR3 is TGTGCCAGCAGTTACGGGGGCTTGGGTGAAGCTTTCTTT. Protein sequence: CASSYGGLGEAFF.